These 18 T cell receptor beta chains came from one sample sequenced in a study of beta chain features in type 1 diabetes. Expressed TCRB transcripts were sequenced because the isolated RNA had all been reverse transcribed beforehand. Only in-frame clones appear in the TCRdb table, and some are missing; sequencing was by immunoSEQ multiplex PCR. Of 200,000 to 250,000 clones listed, about 9.3% are singletons. Sequencing was done on a sample of naive CD4+ T cells from blood. The origin of the receptors is a young woman in good health.

The chain carries TRBV2 and TRBJ2-3; perhaps TRBD2 as D (5 bases). Between the trimmed V and J ends, which lost 8 bases and 1 base, there was a span of 10 bases. CDR1 is SNHLY, CDR2 FYNNEI, per germline. The CDR3 loop spans 13 amino acids. In nucleotides, the CDR3 is TGTGCCAGCGGAACTAGGGGCACAGATACGCAGTATTTT. Its protein is CASGTRGTDTQYF.

The chain is built from TRBV6-1 and TRBJ2-3; TRBD1 matches 8 bases. The CDR3 consists of 14 residues. Germline V gene data show CDR1 as MNHNS and CDR2 as SASEGT. Losses at the gene ends were 4 bases for V and 5 bases for J; bases not matched to a gene: 5. The CDR3 nucleotides read TGTGCCAGCAGTGGGACAGGGTACAGAGATACGCAGTATTTT. This codes for CASSGTGYRDTQYF.

The chain uses TRBV21-1 and TRBJ2-3; whether TRBD2, the table's D call, matches the DNA was not checked. TRBV21-1 is reported as a pseudogene. The CDR3 spans 14 residues. Here the CDR3 DNA reads TGTGCCAGCAGCTTCCAAAGCGGCACAGATACGCAGTATTTT. It is translated as CASSFQSGTDTQYF.

This clone came up a few times. The J gene is TRBJ1-2, the V gene TRBV6-4, with 10 bases lining up with TRBD1. The CDR3 loop spans 13 amino acids. The junction had 8 bases not matched to a gene; V was cut back by 11 bases and J by 5 bases. Germline CDR1 reads MRHNA; CDR2 reads SNTAGT. This CDR3 reads CAGRDRGEYGYTF. CDR3 nucleotide sequence: TGTGCCGGCCGGGACAGGGGTGAGTATGGCTACACCTTC.

Only a few counts were recorded for this clone. The V gene is TRBV10-3, the J gene TRBJ2-1, with 11 bases aligning to TRBD2. Germline V CDR1 and CDR2: ENHRY, SYGVKD. Trimming at V came to 2 bases and at J to 5 bases, leaving 11 bases not matched to a gene. The CDR3 has 18 amino acids. CDR3 nucleotide sequence: TGTGCCATCAGTGAGCTCGAGCAACTAGCGGGAGACAACAATGAGCAGTTCTTC. This gives the protein CAISELEQLAGDNNEQFF.

The CDR3, as DNA: TGTGCCAGCAGCTTCCTAGGAGCGGGGAACGAGCAGTACTTC. Amino acid sequence: CASSFLGAGNEQYF. V is TRBV5-6 and J is TRBJ2-7; 7 nucleotides match TRBD2. Germline CDR1 SGHDT, CDR2 YYEEEE. The CDR3 contains 14 residues. The V and J ends lost 2 bases and 5 bases, in that order; junction bases with no gene match: 7.

V is TRBV19 and J is TRBJ1-4, with D possibly being TRBD1 (5 bases). Per germline, CDR1 LNHDA and CDR2 SQIVND (reference sequence). The CDR3 is 14 residues long. Trimming stripped 4 bases from V and 7 bases from J, with 13 bases between. The CDR3 DNA reads as TGTGCCAGTAGTACACGGCCCCAGGGTGAAAAACTGTTTTTT. This encodes CASSTRPQGEKLFF.

The rearrangement uses TRBV7-9 and TRBJ2-1, with D tentatively TRBD1 (5 bases). CDR3 size: 13 residues. The germline CDR1 and CDR2 sequences are SEHNR and FQNEAQ (reference sequence). V lost 3 bases and J 5 bases, leaving 8 bases between the germline ends. The DNA of the CDR3 is TGTGCCAGCAGCTTCCAGGGAAACAATGAGCAGTTCTTC. It codes for CASSFQGNNEQFF.

This clone appeared a few times. The chain recombines TRBV11-2 with TRBJ2-7; perhaps TRBD1 as D (5 bases). Germline CDR1 and CDR2: SGHAT and FQNNGV. The CDR3 spans 12 residues. The ends were cut back, 5 bases at V and 4 bases at J, with 9 bases in the middle. In nucleotides, the CDR3 is TGTGCCAGCAGCCGAACAGGTTACGAGCAGTACTTC. The encoded protein is CASSRTGYEQYF.

This chain joins TRBV10-3 and TRBJ2-2; D is possibly TRBD2 (6 bases). The V end lost 6 bases, the J end lost 5 bases, and 10 bases lay between the germline ends. CDR1 and CDR2 from the germline V gene are ENHRY and SYGVKD. CDR3 length: 13 amino acids. The CDR3 spells CAISWGDTGELFF. Here the CDR3 DNA reads TGTGCCATCAGCTGGGGGGATACCGGGGAGCTGTTTTTT.

This clone has only a few counts. The chain employs TRBV15 and TRBJ1-4; unclear D gene. In germline, CDR1 is LNHNV, CDR2 YYDKDF (reference sequence). V lost 0 bases and J lost 4, with 12 bases in between. The CDR3 sequence is 16 residues long. CDR3 sequence reads: CATSREISGLNEKLFF. The DNA for the CDR3 is TGTGCCACCAGCAGAGAGATATCAGGACTTAATGAAAAACTGTTTTTT.

The V gene is TRBV6-5, the J gene TRBJ2-7; 11 nucleotides line up with TRBD1. This CDR3 has 15 amino acids. The germline gives CDR1 MNHEY, CDR2 SVGAGI. The V and J ends lost 5 bases and 2 bases, in that order; junction bases with no gene match: 5. DNA for the CDR3: TGTGCCAGCAGTGTCCGGGACAGGGGGACCTACGAGCAGTACTTC. Translation gives CASSVRDRGTYEQYF.

This clone came up a few times. The V and J genes are TRBV5-4 and TRBJ2-3; TRBD2 matches 7 bases. Germline V CDR1 and CDR2: SGHNT, YYREEE (reference sequence). The CDR3 totals 15 residues. V lost 4 bases to trimming and J lost 3 bases; unmatched junction nucleotides: 8. In DNA form, the CDR3 reads TGTGCCAGCAGCCGAAGCGGGACGCGTACAGATACGCAGTATTTT. Translated: CASSRSGTRTDTQYF.

This clone showed up just a few times. V usage is TRBV19 and J usage is TRBJ2-1; 10 bases agree with TRBD1. The germline CDR1 and CDR2 sequences are LNHDA and SQIVND (reference sequence). The CDR3 is made up of 16 amino acids. The V segment lost 6 bases and the J segment 6 bases; nucleotides outside the gene matches: 11. As DNA, the CDR3 is TGTGCCAGTAGAGTCCGGACAGGGGGGATTATCAATGAGCAGTTCTTC. Encoded protein: CASRVRTGGIINEQFF.

The gene calls are TRBV4-2 and TRBJ1-2; 9 positions agree with TRBD1. V lost 3 bases, J lost 6 bases, and 8 bases stayed unmatched. CDR3 length equals 15 residues. Germline V gene data show CDR1 as LGHNA and CDR2 as YNFKEQ. In nucleotides, the CDR3 is TGTGCCAGCAGCCAGACAGGGGGATCGGCCGATGGCTACACCTTC. It encodes CASSQTGGSADGYTF.

This clone was counted only a few times. The rearrangement links TRBV5-1 to TRBJ2-5; D possibly corresponds to TRBD1 (5 bases). This CDR3 has 15 amino acids. Germline CDR1 SGHRS, CDR2 YFSETQ. Deletions cut 5 bases from V and 2 bases from J, with 16 bases between. CDR3 amino acids: CASRRTSINQETQYF. The CDR3 region has the DNA TGCGCCAGCAGGAGGACATCAATAAATCAAGAGACCCAGTACTTC.

This clone was seen a handful of times. CDR3 sequence reads: CASSPETGKYNEQFF. CDR3 bases: TGTGCCAGCTCACCGGAGACAGGGAAATACAATGAGCAGTTCTTC. The gene calls are TRBV18 and TRBJ2-1; 7 bases match TRBD1. Per the germline V gene, CDR1 is KGHSH and CDR2 is LQKENI. The CDR3 contains 15 residues. The trim removed 3 bases at V and 4 bases at J, leaving 6 bases unmatched.

The CDR3 protein is CATDRGLETQYF. DNA for the CDR3: TGTGCCACCGACAGGGGCTTGGAGACCCAGTACTTC. V and J are TRBV5-8 and TRBJ2-5; 8 bases are a match to TRBD1. This CDR3 has 12 amino acids. Germline-derived CDR1 and CDR2 are SGHTS and YDEGEE. The J segment lost 5 bases and the V segment lost 9 bases, leaving 6 bases of the junction unmatched.